Listed below are T cell receptor beta chains from one sample, sequenced in a study of T cells in Graves' hyperthyroidism and ophthalmopathy. In TCRdb, the multiplex PCR reads were re-called with MiXCR into one record per CDR3 protein. This table has over 150,000 distinct CDR3 sequences, about a sixth appearing once. Sequencing was carried out using blood. The receptors derive from a woman in her forties or fifties with Graves' hyperthyroidism. CDR3s include the opening cysteine and the closing phenylalanine or tryptophan. D genes are given only for firm matches. Expanded clones are given a class, and other clones once, few, many or no size at all.

cdr3_aa: CASGPSLEHTEAFF
cdr3_nt: TGTGCCAGCGGCCCTAGTCTAGAACACACTGAAGCTTTCTTT
d_call: .
clone_size: .
j_call: TRBJ1-1
v_call: TRBV5-4

cdr3_aa: CSARGQETQYF
cdr3_nt: TGCAGTGCGCGCGGCCAAGAGACCCAGTACTTC
d_call: .
clone_size: many
j_call: TRBJ2-5
v_call: TRBV20-1

cdr3_aa: CASSQPQSRGDSLKQYF
cdr3_nt: TGTGCCAGCAGCCAGCCCCAATCACGTGGGGACAGCCTTAAGCAGTACTTC
d_call: TRBD1
clone_size: once
j_call: TRBJ2-7
v_call: TRBV7-3

cdr3_aa: CASSFSPNYGYTF
cdr3_nt: TGTGCCAGCAGTTTTTCTCCAAACTATGGCTACACCTTC
d_call: .
clone_size: many
j_call: TRBJ1-2
v_call: TRBV12-3/TRBV12-4

cdr3_aa: CASSHPVGGVHGYTF
cdr3_nt: TGTGCCAGCAGTCACCCCGTAGGGGGGGTGCACGGCTACACCTTC
d_call: .
clone_size: many
j_call: TRBJ1-2
v_call: TRBV11-2

cdr3_aa: CASSLIAGGDYEQYF
cdr3_nt: TGTGCCAGCAGCCTCATAGCGGGAGGGGACTACGAGCAGTACTTC
d_call: TRBD2
clone_size: .
j_call: TRBJ2-7
v_call: TRBV6-2/TRBV6-3

cdr3_aa: CASSQGGGGRYGDEQFF
cdr3_nt: TGTGCCAGCAGCCAAGGCGGAGGCGGGAGGTATGGAGATGAGCAGTTCTTC
d_call: TRBD2
clone_size: .
j_call: TRBJ2-1
v_call: TRBV3-1

cdr3_aa: CSAGQGAYEQYF
cdr3_nt: TGCAGCGCTGGACAGGGGGCCTACGAGCAGTACTTC
d_call: TRBD1
clone_size: many
j_call: TRBJ2-7
v_call: TRBV29-1

cdr3_aa: CASSSFRQGIGEQYF
cdr3_nt: TGTGCCAGCAGCTCATTTCGACAGGGGATTGGTGAGCAGTACTTC
d_call: TRBD1
clone_size: .
j_call: TRBJ2-7
v_call: TRBV7-8

cdr3_aa: CASSYFGPATDTQYF
cdr3_nt: TGTGCCAGCAGTTACTTTGGACCAGCCACAGATACGCAGTATTTT
d_call: .
clone_size: many
j_call: TRBJ2-3
v_call: TRBV6-2/TRBV6-3

cdr3_aa: CASGYVGEYSGANVLTF
cdr3_nt: TGTGCCAGCGGTTATGTGGGGGAGTACTCTGGGGCCAACGTCCTGACTTTC
d_call: .
clone_size: few
j_call: TRBJ2-6
v_call: TRBV6-5

cdr3_aa: CASSSGELSYNEQFF
cdr3_nt: TGTGCCAGTAGTAGCGGAGAACTTTCCTACAATGAGCAGTTCTTC
d_call: .
clone_size: .
j_call: TRBJ2-1
v_call: TRBV19

cdr3_aa: CASSSPRGREGGREQFF
cdr3_nt: TGTGCCAGCAGCTCCCCTAGAGGGCGGGAGGGCGGACGAGAGCAGTTCTTC
d_call: TRBD2
clone_size: many
j_call: TRBJ2-1
v_call: TRBV7-6

cdr3_aa: CASSYSSRGPAYEQYF
cdr3_nt: TGTGCCAGCAGTTACTCGAGTCGGGGGCCGGCCTACGAGCAGTACTTC
d_call: .
clone_size: many
j_call: TRBJ2-7
v_call: TRBV6-6

cdr3_aa: CASSPGGVSNQPQHF
cdr3_nt: TGCGCCAGCAGTCCCGGTGGGGTCAGCAATCAGCCCCAGCATTTT
d_call: .
clone_size: many
j_call: TRBJ1-5
v_call: TRBV5-1

cdr3_aa: CASSKGGYTEAFF
cdr3_nt: TGTGCCAGCAGCAAAGGGGGGTACACTGAAGCTTTCTTT
d_call: .
clone_size: many
j_call: TRBJ1-1
v_call: TRBV28

cdr3_aa: CASSFQGATNEKLFF
cdr3_nt: TGCGCCAGCAGCTTTCAGGGGGCAACTAATGAAAAACTGTTTTTT
d_call: TRBD1
clone_size: few
j_call: TRBJ1-4
v_call: TRBV5-1

cdr3_aa: CASSATVENYGYTF
cdr3_nt: TGTGCCAGCAGTGCTACAGTTGAGAACTATGGCTACACCTTC
d_call: .
clone_size: many
j_call: TRBJ1-2
v_call: TRBV6-1

cdr3_aa: CAAGTTFTDTQYF
cdr3_nt: TGTGCCGCCGGGACTACCTTCACAGATACGCAGTATTTT
d_call: TRBD2
clone_size: .
j_call: TRBJ2-3
v_call: TRBV19

cdr3_aa: CASSKGRGQGEQFF
cdr3_nt: TGTGCCAGTAGTAAGGGCAGGGGGCAAGGTGAGCAGTTCTTC
d_call: TRBD1
clone_size: .
j_call: TRBJ2-1
v_call: TRBV19

cdr3_aa: CSASRRAADTQYF
cdr3_nt: TGCAGTGCTAGTAGGCGGGCCGCAGATACGCAGTATTTT
d_call: .
clone_size: many
j_call: TRBJ2-3
v_call: TRBV20-1

cdr3_aa: CASSLDNGRLNTEAFF
cdr3_nt: TGTGCCAGCAGCTTGGATAACGGGAGACTGAACACTGAAGCTTTCTTT
d_call: .
clone_size: .
j_call: TRBJ1-1
v_call: TRBV11-1

cdr3_aa: CASSIDRGATQYF
cdr3_nt: TGTGCCAGCAGCATCGACAGGGGAGCGACCCAGTACTTC
d_call: TRBD1
clone_size: many
j_call: TRBJ2-5
v_call: TRBV7-3

cdr3_aa: CASSLAEGGDMLTEAFF
cdr3_nt: TGTGCCAGCAGCTTAGCGGAAGGGGGTGATATGCTCACTGAAGCTTTCTTT
d_call: .
clone_size: .
j_call: TRBJ1-1
v_call: TRBV7-8

cdr3_aa: CASSPNPADTQYF
cdr3_nt: TGTGCCAGCTCACCAAATCCAGCAGATACGCAGTATTTT
d_call: .
clone_size: few
j_call: TRBJ2-3
v_call: TRBV18

cdr3_aa: CASSLSSGRFQETQYF
cdr3_nt: TGCGCCAGCAGCCTCTCTAGCGGGAGGTTCCAAGAGACCCAGTACTTC
d_call: TRBD2
clone_size: .
j_call: TRBJ2-5
v_call: TRBV5-1

cdr3_aa: CSAELSGRMETQYF
cdr3_nt: TGCAGCGCTGAGCTTAGCGGGAGAATGGAGACCCAGTACTTC
d_call: TRBD2
clone_size: many
j_call: TRBJ2-5
v_call: TRBV29-1

cdr3_aa: CAWSIVNEQYF
cdr3_nt: TGTGCCTGGAGTATCGTTAACGAGCAGTACTTC
d_call: .
clone_size: many
j_call: TRBJ2-7
v_call: TRBV30

cdr3_aa: CASSWGGYSQYNEQFF
cdr3_nt: TGCGCCAGCAGCTGGGGGGGGTACTCCCAGTACAATGAGCAGTTCTTC
d_call: TRBD2
clone_size: few
j_call: TRBJ2-1
v_call: TRBV5-1

cdr3_aa: CASRLRGATGDSYEQYF
cdr3_nt: TGTGCCAGTAGACTCAGAGGGGCGACAGGTGACTCCTACGAGCAGTACTTC
d_call: .
clone_size: .
j_call: TRBJ2-7
v_call: TRBV19

cdr3_aa: CASSSRDRGSNQPQHF
cdr3_nt: TGTGCCAGCAGTTCCCGGGACAGGGGAAGCAATCAGCCCCAGCATTTT
d_call: TRBD1
clone_size: .
j_call: TRBJ1-5
v_call: TRBV6-5

cdr3_aa: CASSRRTGGTSYEQYF
cdr3_nt: TGTGCCAGCAGTCGGCGGACAGGGGGCACTTCCTACGAGCAGTACTTC
d_call: TRBD1
clone_size: few
j_call: TRBJ2-7
v_call: TRBV27

cdr3_aa: CASSLLLVGDEQYF
cdr3_nt: TGTGCCAGCAGTTTACTTCTCGTGGGGGACGAGCAGTACTTC
d_call: .
clone_size: few
j_call: TRBJ2-7
v_call: TRBV12-3/TRBV12-4

cdr3_aa: CATSAQGRLSTDTQYF
cdr3_nt: TGTGCCACCAGTGCCCAGGGACGGCTGAGCACAGATACGCAGTATTTT
d_call: .
clone_size: many
j_call: TRBJ2-3
v_call: TRBV24-1

cdr3_aa: CATSRPGTIDEQYF
cdr3_nt: TGTGCCACCAGCAGGCCCGGGACCATAGACGAGCAGTACTTC
d_call: .
clone_size: .
j_call: TRBJ2-7
v_call: TRBV15

cdr3_aa: CASNPGGGGQPQHF
cdr3_nt: TGTGCCAGCAATCCCGGGGGGGGCGGTCAGCCCCAGCATTTT
d_call: .
clone_size: once
j_call: TRBJ1-5
v_call: TRBV28

cdr3_aa: CASGKEYEQYF
cdr3_nt: TGTGCCAGTGGTAAGGAATACGAGCAGTACTTC
d_call: .
clone_size: few
j_call: TRBJ2-7
v_call: TRBV19

cdr3_aa: CASMGSSWNEQFF
cdr3_nt: TGTGCCAGCATGGGGAGTAGCTGGAATGAGCAGTTCTTC
d_call: .
clone_size: many
j_call: TRBJ2-1
v_call: TRBV6-1

cdr3_aa: CSVEGQEGTEAFF
cdr3_nt: TGCAGCGTTGAAGGCCAGGAGGGGACTGAAGCTTTCTTT
d_call: .
clone_size: .
j_call: TRBJ1-1
v_call: TRBV29-1